One sample yielded the 32 T cell receptor beta chains listed below, sequenced in a study of shared clonotypes between healthy human individuals. Using immunoSEQ multiplex PCR, the repertoire was profiled, and TCRdb retains in-frame clones only, with some absent. The data contain about 1,500,000 clones, 95% to 97% of them singletons. Sequencing was carried out using naive CD4+ T cells sorted from blood. The subset is: CD45RA+ positively selected. The source of these receptors is a man younger than 45 in good health.

V is TRBV27 and J is TRBJ2-7; TRBD1 agrees at 7 bases. In germline, CDR1 is MNHEY, CDR2 SMNVEV (reference sequence). J was trimmed by 0 bases and V by 6 bases; bases with no gene match: 2. The CDR3 spans 13 residues. CDR3 bases: TGTGCCAGCAGACAGGGGTCCTCCTACGAGCAGTACTTC. Protein: CASRQGSSYEQYF.

V usage is TRBV29-1 and J usage is TRBJ2-7, with 14 bases lining up with TRBD2. J lost 7 bases, V lost 6 bases, and 2 bases had no gene match. The V gene's germline CDR1 is SQVTM and CDR2 ANQGSEA. The CDR3 runs 12 residues. DNA of the CDR3: TGCAGCGTCGGGACTAGCGGGAGTGAGCAGTACTTC. As protein: CSVGTSGSEQYF.

The chain combines TRBV27 with TRBJ1-1; 7 bases agree with TRBD1. The CDR3 is made up of 18 amino acids. Losses at the gene ends were 6 bases for V and 4 bases for J; bases not matched to a gene: 20. Germline V lookup: CDR1 MNHEY, CDR2 SMNVEV (reference sequence). The CDR3 loop reads CASRARGTGDVGSTEAFF. The CDR3 bases are TGTGCCAGCAGAGCCCGCGGCACAGGGGATGTGGGGAGCACTGAAGCTTTCTTT.

The gene calls are TRBV7-9 and TRBJ2-5; TRBD2 aligns across 7 bases. Germline-derived CDR1 and CDR2 are SEHNR and FQNEAQ (reference sequence). The CDR3 spans 15 residues. The V and J ends lost 4 bases and 5 bases, in that order; junction bases with no gene match: 10. The CDR3 region is CASSSSTAGWETQYF. The CDR3 region has the DNA TGTGCCAGCAGCTCATCGACAGCGGGATGGGAGACCCAGTACTTC.

The rearrangement joins TRBV28 to TRBJ1-4; TRBD1 matches at 7 bases. This CDR3 spans 15 amino acids. Germline CDR1 is MDHEN and CDR2 is SYDVKM. V shed 6 bases and J 4 bases; nucleotides not matched to a gene: 8. DNA of the CDR3: TGTGCCAGCAGCGCGGACCGGGACAGTAATGAAAAACTGTTTTTT. Protein: CASSADRDSNEKLFF.

The J gene is TRBJ2-1, the V gene TRBV28; D gene uncertain. V lost 5 bases and J lost 4, with 6 bases in between. CDR1 is MDHEN, CDR2 SYDVKM, per germline. The CDR3 sequence is 12 residues long. CDR3 DNA sequence: TGTGCCAGCAGTCACGAATACAATGAGCAGTTCTTC. Translated: CASSHEYNEQFF.

The V and J genes are TRBV5-6 and TRBJ2-5, with D uncertain. V gave up 0 bases and J gave up 5 bases, with 8 bases separating them. Per the germline V gene, CDR1 is SGHDT and CDR2 is YYEEEE. The CDR3 runs to 13 residues. The CDR3 region is CASSLGSLETQYF. For the CDR3, the DNA is TGTGCCAGCAGCTTGGGGAGTTTGGAGACCCAGTACTTC.

CDR3 residues: CASSLAGLLSGYSYEQYF. The CDR3 DNA is TGTGCCAGCAGCTTGGCCGGGTTACTATCGGGGTACTCCTACGAGCAGTACTTC. The chain employs TRBV5-6 and TRBJ2-7; tentative D call: TRBD2 (5 bases). V was shortened by 0 bases and J by 0 bases, with 19 bases between the two germline ends. The CDR3 extends over 18 amino acids. Germline assignment: CDR1 SGHDT and CDR2 YYEEEE.

The CDR3 here is CASSPRARQIYNEQFF. The CDR3 DNA follows: TGTGCCAGCAGTCCCCGGGCAAGGCAGATATACAATGAGCAGTTCTTC. This chain links TRBV28 with TRBJ2-1; D is ambiguous. The germline V gene has CDR1 MDHEN and CDR2 SYDVKM. The CDR3 extends over 16 amino acids. Trimming left V 5 bases short and J 4 bases short, with 18 bases between.

In its sample, this clone was seen once. This rearrangement joins TRBV5-4 to TRBJ1-1; 7 bases fit TRBD1. The CDR3 length is 14 residues. Germline V gene data show CDR1 as SGHNT and CDR2 as YYREEE (reference sequence). J was trimmed by 0 bases and V by 4 bases; bases with no gene match: 3. The CDR3 DNA reads as TGTGCCAGCAGCAAGGGACAGATGAACACTGAAGCTTTCTTT. This gives the protein CASSKGQMNTEAFF.

This sequence joins TRBV19 and TRBJ1-2, with D possibly TRBD1 on 6 matching bases. Germline V CDR1 and CDR2: LNHDA, SQIVND (reference sequence). V shed 4 bases and J shed 8 bases, with 20 bases lying between them. This CDR3 region has 15 residues. The CDR3 loop is CASSTGRPAGAGYTF. The CDR3 coding sequence is TGTGCCAGTAGTACCGGACGGCCCGCAGGGGCGGGCTACACCTTC.

V is TRBV11-2 and J is TRBJ2-1, with D possibly called TRBD1 or TRBD2 (5 bases each). The germline V gene encodes CDR1 SGHAT and CDR2 FQNNGV. Trimming took 0 bases from V and 15 from J, leaving 15 bases between them. The CDR3 runs to 13 residues. This chain's CDR3 is CASSLDREGNLFF. The DNA of the CDR3 is TGTGCCAGCAGCTTAGATCGCGAGGGGAATTTGTTCTTC.

The chain has TRBV19 and TRBJ2-3; 11 nucleotides align to TRBD2. Germline V gives CDR1 LNHDA, CDR2 SQIVND (reference sequence). Trimming removed 4 bases from V and 4 bases from J; junction bases left unmatched: 4. The CDR3 consists of 15 residues. The CDR3 loop reads CASSTLAGASDTQYF. For the CDR3, the DNA is TGTGCCAGTAGTACACTAGCGGGAGCATCAGATACGCAGTATTTT. The whole variable domain, remainder taken from reference TRBV19 and TRBJ2-3, is DGGITQSPKYLFRKEGQNVTLSCEQNLNHDAMYWYRQDPGQGLRLIYYSQIVNDFQKGDIAEGYSVSREKKESFPLTVTSAQKNPTAFYLCASSTLAGASDTQYFGPGTRLTVL.

This chain uses TRBV7-9 with TRBJ1-5; D is unresolved. The V and J ends lost 9 bases and 6 bases respectively, with 15 bases between them. The germline V gene has CDR1 SEHNR and CDR2 FQNEAQ (reference sequence). This CDR3 spans 13 amino acids. The CDR3: CASSQDRVQPQHF. The CDR3 coding sequence is TGTGCCAGTAGTCAGGACCGAGTTCAGCCCCAGCATTTT.

The J gene is TRBJ1-2, the V gene TRBV7-2; D might be TRBD1 (6 bases). This CDR3 is 12 amino acids long. Trimming pared 5 bases from V and 7 bases from J, leaving 11 bases between. CDR1 SGHTA and CDR2 FQGNSA come from the germline V gene. The DNA of the CDR3 is TGTGCCAGCAGCATTCTAGGGGGTGGCTACACCTTC. Encoded protein: CASSILGGGYTF.

Of note for this clone: The identical CDR3 is also encoded by other nucleotide sequences in the sample. The genes are TRBV20-1 and TRBJ2-3, with D unresolved. This CDR3 has 10 amino acids. The germline gives CDR1 DFQATT, CDR2 SNEGSKA (reference sequence). Trimming took 6 bases from V and 4 from J, leaving 5 bases between them. Written as DNA, the CDR3 is TGCAGTGCCCCGGCAGATACGCAGTATTTT. This translates into CSAPADTQYF.

The V and J genes are TRBV7-6 and TRBJ2-1, with D perhaps matching TRBD2 (5 bases). The V and J ends lost 1 base and 0 bases respectively, with 16 bases between them. The CDR3 runs to 18 residues. Germline-derived CDR1 and CDR2 are SGHVS and FNYEAQ. The CDR3 coding sequence is TGTGCCAGCAGCTTAGTAGCTGAGGGTTGGAGCTCCTACAATGAGCAGTTCTTC. Its translation is CASSLVAEGWSSYNEQFF.

This rearrangement joins TRBV25-1 to TRBJ2-7; weak D call: TRBD1 (7 bases). V gave up 7 bases and J gave up 7 bases, with 17 bases separating them. The CDR3 has 13 residues. Germline V gives CDR1 MGHDK, CDR2 SYGVNS. The CDR3 nucleotides are TGTGCCAGCACCGACCAGGGGGGCCTGGAGCAGTACTTC. It is translated as CASTDQGGLEQYF.

The chain carries TRBV5-1 and TRBJ2-7, with D perhaps TRBD2 (5 bases). Germline V gene lookup returns CDR1 SGHRS and CDR2 YFSETQ. The V end lost 0 bases, the J end lost 2 bases, and 12 bases lay between the germline ends. The CDR3 loop spans 15 amino acids. The CDR3 spells CASSLEPGLTYEQYF. CDR3 in DNA: TGCGCCAGCAGCTTGGAGCCGGGATTAACCTACGAGCAGTACTTC.

The DNA of the CDR3 is TGTGCCAGCAGCCATCCACAGGGGGCGCAGGAGACCCAGTACTTC. Its protein is CASSHPQGAQETQYF. The rearrangement joins TRBV7-9 to TRBJ2-5, with TRBD1 identical over 9 bases. Germline loops: CDR1 SEHNR, CDR2 FQNEAQ (reference sequence). The trim removed 5 bases at V and 5 bases at J, leaving 9 bases unmatched. The CDR3 loop spans 15 amino acids.

The chain recombines TRBV6-5 with TRBJ2-1; 7 nucleotides align to TRBD2. The germline V gene encodes CDR1 MNHEY and CDR2 SVGAGI. The CDR3 length is 12 residues. The V segment lost 6 bases and the J segment 8 bases; nucleotides outside the gene matches: 4. This CDR3 is CASSLTSDEQFF. The CDR3 DNA sequence: TGTGCCAGCAGCCTAACTAGCGATGAGCAGTTCTTC.

The CDR3 spells CASSLKARGGANTDTQYF. The DNA for the CDR3 is TGTGCCAGCAGCCTCAAGGCGCGGGGCGGGGCCAACACAGATACGCAGTATTTT. The chain couples TRBV7-8 to TRBJ2-3, with D tentatively TRBD2 (6 bases). The CDR3 loop spans 18 amino acids. Germline V lookup: CDR1 SGHVS, CDR2 FQNEAQ. The V and J ends lost 5 bases and 2 bases respectively, with 23 bases between them.

This clone came up a few times. This chain connects TRBV19 to TRBJ1-3; D is ambiguous. The CDR3 covers 15 residues. Germline V gives CDR1 LNHDA, CDR2 SQIVND (reference sequence). V shed 3 bases and J shed 0 bases, with 9 bases lying between them. In DNA form, the CDR3 reads TGTGCCAGTAGTATCAGTGCCCTCTCTGGAAACACCATATATTTT. Translated, it gives CASSISALSGNTIYF.

The rearrangement joins TRBV9 to TRBJ2-3; D unresolved. This CDR3 contains 16 residues. Germline lookup yields CDR1 SGDLS and CDR2 YYNGEE. Deletions cut 1 base from V and 0 bases from J, with 12 bases between. The CDR3 sequence: CASSVKSADSTDTQYF. The DNA of the CDR3 is TGTGCCAGCAGCGTAAAATCCGCGGATAGCACAGATACGCAGTATTTT.

In this sample, this clone turned up once. The same CDR3 can be traced to other DNA sequences in this sample. The chain carries TRBV28 and TRBJ1-5, with D hard to call. From germline, CDR1 is MDHEN and CDR2 SYDVKM. Trimming removed 2 bases from V and 4 bases from J, with 6 bases in between. This CDR3 is built from 13 residues. CDR3 sequence (DNA): TGTGCCAGCAGTTTACATGGAAATCAGCCCCAGCATTTT. Amino acids: CASSLHGNQPQHF.

In nucleotides, the CDR3 is TGTGCCAGCAGTTTATTTGGGTCTGGGGCCAACGTCCTGACTTTC. Its protein product is CASSLFGSGANVLTF. The chain joins TRBV27 to TRBJ2-6; D gene ambiguous. The germline V gene has CDR1 MNHEY and CDR2 SMNVEV (reference sequence). This CDR3 spans 15 amino acids. Trimming left V 1 base short and J 1 base short, with 5 bases between.

The chain is built from TRBV5-1 and TRBJ2-5, with 7 bases that match TRBD1. This CDR3 region has 14 residues. The V segment lost 2 bases and the J segment 5 bases; nucleotides outside the gene matches: 6. The germline CDR1 and CDR2 sequences are SGHRS and YFSETQ. CDR3 in amino acids: CASSFQTGMETQYF. For the CDR3, the DNA is TGCGCCAGCAGCTTCCAGACAGGGATGGAGACCCAGTACTTC.

V usage is TRBV19 and J usage is TRBJ1-5, with 10 bases identical to TRBD1. V dropped 5 bases and J dropped 5; count of bases not matched to a gene: 9. Germline CDR1 is LNHDA and CDR2 is SQIVND (reference sequence). The CDR3 length is 16 residues. CDR3 in amino acids: CASSQGPGTGDQPQHF. DNA for the CDR3: TGTGCCAGTAGTCAAGGCCCCGGGACAGGGGATCAGCCCCAGCATTTT. The variable domain in full, completed from reference TRBV19 and TRBJ1-5, reads DGGITQSPKYLFRKEGQNVTLSCEQNLNHDAMYWYRQDPGQGLRLIYYSQIVNDFQKGDIAEGYSVSREKKESFPLTVTSAQKNPTAFYLCASSQGPGTGDQPQHFGDGTRLSIL.

The rearrangement uses TRBV19 and TRBJ2-7; no clear D. V lost 5 bases and J lost 4, with 18 bases in between. The CDR3 is 15 residues long. The germline V gene has CDR1 LNHDA and CDR2 SQIVND (reference sequence). The CDR3: CASSEFFGQSYEQYF. Written as DNA, the CDR3 is TGTGCCAGTAGTGAGTTCTTTGGCCAGTCTTACGAGCAGTACTTC. Full variable domain (remainder filled in from reference TRBV19 and TRBJ2-7): DGGITQSPKYLFRKEGQNVTLSCEQNLNHDAMYWYRQDPGQGLRLIYYSQIVNDFQKGDIAEGYSVSREKKESFPLTVTSAQKNPTAFYLCASSEFFGQSYEQYFGPGTRLTVT.

The V call is TRBV5-1, the J call TRBJ2-1; TRBD2 aligns across 15 bases. The CDR3 totals 19 residues. Germline CDR1 SGHRS, CDR2 YFSETQ. The V gene end was trimmed by 2 bases and the J gene end by 6 bases; junction bases not matched to a gene: 12. CDR3 loop: CASSFPGTSGRSPRNEQFF. The CDR3 nucleotides are TGCGCCAGCAGCTTTCCCGGGACTAGCGGGAGGTCACCTCGCAATGAGCAGTTCTTC.

The rearrangement joins TRBV18 to TRBJ1-2, with D possibly being TRBD1 (5 bases). The V end was cut by 3 bases, the J end by 6 bases, with 11 bases between. Germline CDR1 KGHSH, CDR2 LQKENI. The CDR3 has 13 residues. CDR3 DNA sequence: TGTGCCAGCTCACCGGGTCAGGGACATGGCTACACCTTC. Translating it yields CASSPGQGHGYTF.

V gene TRBV28 combines with J gene TRBJ1-1; 8 bases fit TRBD1. Germline V gene data show CDR1 as MDHEN and CDR2 as SYDVKM. V lost 4 bases to trimming and J lost 4 bases; unmatched junction nucleotides: 14. The CDR3 runs 17 residues. The CDR3 nucleotides are TGTGCCAGCAGTTCGGTACAGGGGGTTTTGATTAGCACTGAAGCTTTCTTT. Encoded protein: CASSSVQGVLISTEAFF.